What follows are 6 T cell receptor beta chains derived from one specimen sequenced in a study of blood T cell repertoires in COVID-19. Only in-frame clones appear in the TCRdb table, and some are missing; sequencing was by immunoSEQ multiplex PCR. The sample contains 200,000 to 250,000 clones, around 90% of which appear only once. What was sequenced was PBMCs or T cells enriched from blood (not recorded which). These receptor sequences come from a man aged 50 or older who had been exposed to COVID-19.

The count of this clone is one. The rearrangement joins TRBV7-9 to TRBJ1-3; D remains unclear. Trimming took off 1 base at V and 5 bases at J, with 9 bases between the two ends. The V gene's germline CDR1 is SEHNR and CDR2 FQNEAQ (reference sequence). The CDR3 extends over 14 amino acids. The CDR3 DNA reads TGTGCCAGCAGCTTAGGGTCGCCTAGAAACACCATATATTTT. Its protein product is CASSLGSPRNTIYF.

V is TRBV12-3 or TRBV12-4 and J is TRBJ1-4, with a tentative D call TRBD1 (6 bases). CDR3 length equals 13 residues. V was shortened by 4 bases and J by 8 bases, with 11 bases between the two germline ends. Here the CDR3 reads CASSWAGEEKLFF. The CDR3 nucleotides are TGTGCCAGCAGTTGGGCAGGGGAAGAAAAACTGTTTTTT.

This clone has just one count. The chain employs TRBV5-6 and TRBJ1-1, with a possible D match to TRBD1 (6 bases). Germline V gene lookup returns CDR1 SGHDT and CDR2 YYEEEE. V was shortened by 3 bases and J by 4 bases, with 13 bases between the two germline ends. This CDR3 is 14 amino acids long. DNA of the CDR3: TGTGCCAGCAGCTACAGGGTTGGTCGCACTGAAGCTTTCTTT. It codes for CASSYRVGRTEAFF.

On this clone: The junction does not match germline at one end; this may be a read error. V is TRBV30 and J is TRBJ2-1; 7 bases agree with TRBD2. The CDR3 runs 17 residues. The V gene's germline CDR1 is GTSNPN and CDR2 SVGIG (reference sequence). The CDR3 sequence is CAWSAPLGAGPYNEQFF. In nucleotides, the CDR3 is TGTGCATGGAGTGCTCCCCTCGGAGCGGGGCCCTACAATGAGCAGTTCTTC.

This clone was recorded only once. The V and J genes are TRBV5-1 and TRBJ2-3; 8 positions agree with TRBD1. V lost 4 bases, J lost 3 bases, and 10 bases stayed unmatched. CDR1 and CDR2 from the germline V gene are SGHRS and YFSETQ. This CDR3 comprises 16 residues. The CDR3 bases are TGCGCCAGCAGCGGGGCCAGGGGGCTTCTTACAGATACGCAGTATTTT. Its translation is CASSGARGLLTDTQYF.

V usage is TRBV6-5 and J usage is TRBJ1-2; 10 bases fit TRBD1. Trimming took 7 bases from V and 2 from J; bases not matched to a gene: 4. CDR3 length equals 14 residues. Per the germline V gene, CDR1 is MNHEY and CDR2 is SVGAGI. The chain's CDR3 is CASTKGQGNYGYTF. In DNA form, the CDR3 reads TGTGCCAGCACCAAGGGACAGGGGAACTATGGCTACACCTTC.